One and the same sample provided the 24 T cell receptor beta chains below, sequenced in a study of OX40 agonist ivuxolimab in advanced cancers. The protocol was immunoSEQ multiplex PCR, while the TCRdb copy is restricted to in-frame clones and leaves out a portion. The table lists over 80,000 clones, roughly nine tenths of them singletons. This specimen was CD4+ or CD8+ T cells sorted from blood, taken in a trial of the OX40 agonist ivuxolimab. Every receptor here comes from an adult with an advanced solid tumor such as melanoma, head and neck, liver or kidney cancer.

This clone was counted once. The chain is built from TRBV7-9 and TRBJ2-7; TRBD1 matches 7 bases. The CDR3 sequence is 15 residues long. Germline trimming cut 4 bases from V and 2 bases from J; bases unmatched to any gene: 8. Germline CDR1 reads SEHNR; CDR2 reads FQNEAQ (reference sequence). The CDR3: CASSSTGVKAYEQYF. DNA for the CDR3: TGTGCCAGCAGCTCCACAGGGGTGAAGGCCTACGAGCAGTACTTC.

The genes are TRBV7-6 and TRBJ2-5; weak D call: TRBD2 (6 bases). This CDR3 is built from 13 residues. Per germline, CDR1 SGHVS and CDR2 FNYEAQ. V dropped 5 bases and J dropped 4 bases, with 11 bases sitting between them. The CDR3 bases are TGTGCCAGCAGCCCCTTCGGGGGAGAGACCCAGTACTTC. The encoded protein is CASSPFGGETQYF.

This rearrangement joins TRBV18 to TRBJ2-7, with D perhaps matching TRBD1 or TRBD2 (5 bases each). CDR1 and CDR2 (germline): KGHSH, LQKENI. V lost 2 bases and J lost 12, with 14 bases in between. The CDR3 is 12 residues long. The CDR3 sequence is CASSPTGLGVYF. CDR3 DNA sequence: TGTGCCAGCTCACCAACAGGTTTGGGGGTGTACTTC.

This chain links TRBV7-6 with TRBJ1-5; 7 bases are a match to TRBD1. J lost 4 bases, V lost 0 bases, and 12 bases had no gene match. The CDR3 loop spans 18 amino acids. Germline CDR1 and CDR2: SGHVS and FNYEAQ. CDR3 coding DNA: TGTGCCAGCAGCTTAGCCGCCTCGACAGGGAACGGGAATCAGCCCCAGCATTTT. It translates to CASSLAASTGNGNQPQHF.

This chain connects TRBV11-2 to TRBJ1-1; no firm D call. Germline CDR1 and CDR2: SGHAT and FQNNGV. The CDR3 sequence is 14 residues long. V lost 1 base to trimming and J lost 6 bases, with 12 bases between them. The CDR3 sequence: CASSLVLGGSEAFF. The CDR3 region has the DNA TGTGCCAGCAGCTTAGTTCTCGGAGGTTCTGAAGCTTTCTTT.

The rearrangement joins TRBV4-1 to TRBJ1-1, with a tentative D call TRBD1 (5 bases). Trimming removed 0 bases from V and 1 base from J, with 12 bases in between. Germline lookup yields CDR1 MGHRA and CDR2 YSYEKL. This CDR3 region has 16 residues. The CDR3 bases are TGCGCCAGCAGCCAAGATAGGCAGGGCAGGAACACTGAAGCTTTCTTT. It codes for CASSQDRQGRNTEAFF.

The chain recombines TRBV29-1 with TRBJ2-3; D is ambiguous. V was shortened by 6 bases and J by 2 bases, with 12 bases between the two germline ends. Germline CDR1 SQVTM, CDR2 ANQGSEA. This CDR3 contains 13 residues. The CDR3 here is CSVRQILTDTQYF. CDR3 sequence (DNA): TGCAGCGTGAGGCAGATACTCACAGATACGCAGTATTTT.

The chain combines TRBV11-2 with TRBJ2-3; a weak D match, TRBD2 (6 bases). CDR1 is SGHAT, CDR2 FQNNGV, per germline. Trimming pared 10 bases from V and 2 bases from J, leaving 19 bases between. CDR3 size: 15 residues. This chain's CDR3 is CATDRSGYFTDTQYF. The CDR3 DNA reads TGTGCCACCGACCGTAGCGGTTATTTCACAGATACGCAGTATTTT.

The chain employs TRBV19 and TRBJ1-2; no reliable D call. Trimming cost V 5 bases and J 7 bases, with 8 bases left between them. Germline V gives CDR1 LNHDA, CDR2 SQIVND (reference sequence). The CDR3 runs to 11 residues. The CDR3 loop is CASSWRAGYTF. The CDR3 DNA reads TGTGCCAGTAGTTGGAGGGCTGGCTACACCTTC.

In nucleotides, the CDR3 is TGTGCCAGTAGCCAGGGAAGGACGAACACTGAAGCTTTCTTT. As protein: CASSQGRTNTEAFF. V gene TRBV19 combines with J gene TRBJ1-1; weak D call: TRBD1 (5 bases). V dropped 6 bases and J dropped 1 base, with 12 bases sitting between them. There are 14 residues in the CDR3. From germline, CDR1 is LNHDA and CDR2 SQIVND (reference sequence).

J is TRBJ1-2 and V is TRBV30; D gene uncertain. The germline V and J ends were trimmed by 0 bases and 7 bases, with 12 bases remaining between them. The CDR3 contains 13 residues. Looked up from germline, CDR1 is GTSNPN and CDR2 is SVGIG (reference sequence). The CDR3 DNA is TGTGCCTGGAGTGTGGGCCTTTTGGTTGGCTACACCTTC. Its translation: CAWSVGLLVGYTF.

This rearrangement joins TRBV27 to TRBJ2-2; perhaps TRBD1 as D (6 bases). Per germline, CDR1 MNHEY and CDR2 SMNVEV (reference sequence). The V gene lost 2 bases and the J gene lost 4 bases, with 11 bases spanning the gap. This CDR3 is 15 amino acids long. CDR3 in amino acids: CASSLMSGATGELFF. CDR3 nucleotide sequence: TGTGCCAGCAGTTTAATGTCAGGGGCCACCGGGGAGCTGTTTTTT.

This chain links TRBV18 with TRBJ1-1; 7 nucleotides agree with TRBD1. The length of the CDR3 is 17 residues. Trimming took 3 bases from V and 2 from J; bases not matched to a gene: 12. CDR1 KGHSH and CDR2 LQKENI come from the germline V gene. The DNA for the CDR3 is TGTGCCAGCTCACCCGCGACAGGGAGGATTGGAAACACTGAAGCTTTCTTT. Its protein product is CASSPATGRIGNTEAFF.

This clone was observed a single time. The chain carries TRBV6-1 and TRBJ1-5; tentatively, D is TRBD1 (5 bases). V lost 5 bases, J lost 3 bases, and 14 bases lay in between. The length of the CDR3 is 15 residues. Germline CDR1 and CDR2: MNHNS and SASEGT. CDR3 in DNA: TGTGCCAGCAGTCCCCAAGGGGCTTACAATCAGCCCCAGCATTTT. Its translation: CASSPQGAYNQPQHF.

The genes are TRBV5-1 and TRBJ2-3; D is unclear. V lost 6 bases, J lost 3 bases, and 11 bases lay in between. The CDR3 loop spans 13 amino acids. Germline lookup yields CDR1 SGHRS and CDR2 YFSETQ. This chain's CDR3 is CASTVSGTDTQYF. In DNA, the CDR3 is TGCGCCAGCACCGTGAGTGGTACAGATACGCAGTATTTT.

Concerning this clone itself: The same CDR3 arises from other DNA sequences in this sample as well. The chain links TRBV27 to TRBJ2-3, with D unclear. The CDR3 is 12 amino acids. Germline V gene data show CDR1 as MNHEY and CDR2 as SMNVEV (reference sequence). V was clipped by 5 bases and J by 0 bases, with 3 bases between them. The CDR3 sequence is CASSPSTDTQYF. DNA for the CDR3: TGTGCCAGCAGTCCTAGCACAGATACGCAGTATTTT.

This clone appeared once. The chain combines TRBV6-5 with TRBJ1-1; D gene unclear. The V and J ends lost 4 bases and 4 bases respectively, with 16 bases between them. This CDR3 has 15 residues. Germline V gene data show CDR1 as MNHEY and CDR2 as SVGAGI. In DNA, the CDR3 is TGTGCCAGCAGTTCACTGGATAGGTGGACCACTGAAGCTTTCTTT. Translation gives CASSSLDRWTTEAFF.

This clone was detected once. V is TRBV2 and J is TRBJ2-3; D is perhaps TRBD1 or TRBD2 (5 bases each). The V gene's germline CDR1 is SNHLY and CDR2 FYNNEI. Trimming took off 5 bases at V and 5 bases at J, with 14 bases between the two ends. There are 14 residues in the CDR3. The CDR3 loop is CASSPGPMGDTQYF. DNA of the CDR3: TGTGCCAGCAGTCCGGGACCTATGGGAGATACGCAGTATTTT. Combining the CDR3 with reference TRBV2 and TRBJ2-3 gives the whole variable domain EPEVTQTPSHQVTQMGQEVILRCVPISNHLYFYWYRQILGQKVEFLVSFYNNEISEKSEIFDDQFSVERPDGSNFTLKIRSTKLEDSAMYFCASSPGPMGDTQYFGPGTRLTVL.

The V gene is TRBV6-1, the J gene TRBJ1-1, with TRBD1 matching over 11 bases. Germline assignment: CDR1 MNHNS and CDR2 SASEGT. This CDR3 spans 13 amino acids. The V gene end was trimmed by 9 bases and the J gene end by 5 bases; junction bases not matched to a gene: 5. CDR3 nucleotide sequence: TGTGCCAGTGAGGGACAGGGGGGAACTGAAGCTTTCTTT. This encodes CASEGQGGTEAFF.

The rearrangement uses TRBV7-2 and TRBJ1-3; possible D gene TRBD1, 6 bases. V was cut by 4 bases and J by 3 bases, with 13 bases left in between. There are 15 residues in the CDR3. CDR1 is SGHTA, CDR2 FQGNSA, per germline. CDR3 DNA sequence: TGTGCCAGCAGCTCCCTTCGGACAGATGGAAACACCATATATTTT. This sequence encodes CASSSLRTDGNTIYF.

The chain couples TRBV11-2 to TRBJ1-1, with D possibly being TRBD1 (6 bases). There are 14 residues in the CDR3. Trimming took 3 bases from V and 9 from J, leaving 17 bases between them. Germline CDR1 SGHAT, CDR2 FQNNGV. CDR3 amino acids: CASSFYGQGNKAFF. CDR3 nucleotides: TGTGCCAGCAGCTTCTACGGGCAGGGGAACAAAGCTTTCTTT.

This rearrangement joins TRBV10-3 to TRBJ1-1, with a possible D match to TRBD1 (6 bases). The CDR3 has 15 amino acids. The germline CDR1 and CDR2 sequences are ENHRY and SYGVKD. V shed 8 bases and J shed 6 bases, with 22 bases lying between them. The CDR3 reads CAISGGGGKYAEAFF. CDR3 nucleotide sequence: TGTGCCATCTCCGGGGGGGGCGGCAAGTACGCTGAAGCTTTCTTT.

The DNA of the CDR3 is TGTGCCTGGAGCTGGGACAGGGGTATAAGGAGCACCGGGGAGCTGTTTTTT. It translates to CAWSWDRGIRSTGELFF. The V and J genes are TRBV30 and TRBJ2-2; TRBD1 agrees at 10 bases. The V and J ends lost 3 bases and 4 bases, in that order; junction bases with no gene match: 11. The CDR3 length is 17 residues. Germline CDR1 and CDR2: GTSNPN and SVGIG (reference sequence).

The chain combines TRBV29-1 with TRBJ2-7; D is ambiguous. The length of the CDR3 is 12 residues. Trimming pared 5 bases from V and 5 bases from J, leaving 13 bases between. Looked up from germline, CDR1 is SQVTM and CDR2 is ANQGSEA. The CDR3 DNA reads as TGCAGCGTTTTTCAGCCCCCCCACGAGCAGTACTTC. Protein product: CSVFQPPHEQYF.